A selection of T cell receptor beta chains follows, all from one sample in a study of OX40 agonist ivuxolimab in advanced cancers. Measured with immunoSEQ multiplex PCR; TCRdb has only the in-frame clones, and not every one. The sample has 65,000 to 95,000 clones, nearly 90% seen once. The specimen comprised CD4+ or CD8+ T cells sorted from blood, sampled in a trial of the OX40 agonist ivuxolimab. The receptors here all came from an adult with an advanced solid tumor such as melanoma, head and neck, liver or kidney cancer. Each CDR3 is given with its conserved first and last residue. A D gene is named only where the DNA matches it firmly. Clone size is given for some rows only: seen once, a few or many times, or a class if the clone is expanded.

J gene	D gene	V gene	CDR3 length	clone size	CDR3 protein	CDR3 DNA
TRBJ2-5	NA	TRBV29-1	11	NA	CSVGASETQYF	TGCAGCGTTGGCGCTAGCGAGACCCAGTACTTC
TRBJ1-1	NA	TRBV5-1	15	NA	CASSLAYTKYTEAFF	TGCGCCAGCAGCTTGGCTTACACAAAGTACACTGAAGCTTTCTTT
TRBJ1-2	NA	TRBV6-6	13	NA	CASSYPGSYGYTF	TGTGCCAGCTCATACCCGGGGAGCTATGGCTACACCTTC
TRBJ2-2	NA	TRBV5-1	14	many	CASNSVGVDGELFF	TGCGCCAGCAACTCAGTAGGTGTGGACGGGGAGCTGTTTTTT
TRBJ1-4	NA	TRBV7-2	15	NA	CASSFQQGPNEKLFF	TGTGCCAGCAGCTTTCAACAGGGCCCTAATGAAAAACTGTTTTTT
TRBJ1-1	TRBD1	TRBV6-5	14	NA	CASSFVQGAPEAFF	TGTGCCAGCAGTTTCGTCCAGGGGGCCCCTGAAGCTTTCTTT
TRBJ2-7	NA	TRBV11-2	15	NA	CASSLEGQSLYEQYF	TGTGCCAGCAGCTTAGAGGGTCAGAGTCTCTACGAGCAGTACTTC
TRBJ2-5	NA	TRBV19	13	once	CATNRGSWETQYF	TGTGCCACCAATCGGGGTTCGTGGGAGACCCAGTACTTC
TRBJ1-4	TRBD1	TRBV7-9	16	NA	CASSLALVQGREKLFF	TGTGCCAGCAGCTTAGCCTTAGTACAGGGGCGTGAAAAACTGTTTTTT
TRBJ2-7	NA	TRBV6-1	14	NA	CASSDGQSINEQYF	TGTGCCAGCAGTGACGGACAATCCATCAACGAGCAGTACTTC
TRBJ1-1	NA	TRBV27	13	NA	CASSTGTGAEAFF	TGTGCCAGCAGTACCGGGACCGGGGCTGAAGCTTTCTTT
TRBJ1-1	TRBD1	TRBV5-1	14	NA	CASRQGAVNTEAFF	TGCGCCAGCAGGCAGGGGGCGGTGAACACTGAAGCTTTCTTT
TRBJ1-2	NA	TRBV6-6	15	few	CASSGGGLANYGYTF	TGTGCCAGCAGTGGTGGGGGGCTCGCTAACTATGGCTACACCTTC
TRBJ1-2	NA	TRBV30	13	once	CAWSIARYYGYTF	TGTGCCTGGAGTATCGCCAGATACTATGGCTACACCTTC
TRBJ2-1	TRBD2	TRBV5-1	16	NA	CASSPEPGTSGGEQFF	TGCGCCAGCTCCCCTGAACCCGGGACTAGCGGGGGGGAGCAGTTCTTC
TRBJ2-7	NA	TRBV11-2	11	NA	CASSLSAEQYF	TGTGCCAGCAGCCTAAGCGCGGAGCAGTACTTC
TRBJ2-1	NA	TRBV7-8	13	NA	CASSSTSGTEQFF	TGTGCCAGCAGCTCGACCTCCGGGACTGAGCAGTTCTTC
TRBJ2-3	NA	TRBV21-1	18	once	CASSACPSQRSSTDTQYF	TGTGCCAGCTCCGCATGCCCCTCACAGCGGTCTAGCACAGATACGCAGTATTTT
TRBJ2-2	TRBD1	TRBV6-6	15	NA	CASSFQGAYGGELFF	TGTGCCAGCAGTTTCCAGGGGGCGTACGGCGGGGAGCTGTTTTTT
TRBJ2-2	TRBD1	TRBV4-1	16	NA	CASRVTGQGAGGELFF	TGCGCCAGCAGGGTAACGGGACAGGGGGCGGGCGGGGAGCTGTTTTTT
TRBJ1-5	TRBD1	TRBV7-6	18	NA	CASSLGPGGTNSNQPQHF	TGTGCCAGCAGCTTAGGGCCAGGGGGCACGAATAGCAATCAGCCCCAGCATTTT
TRBJ1-1	NA	TRBV19	12	NA	CASRSSWVGAFF	TGTGCCAGTAGGTCTTCCTGGGTCGGAGCTTTCTTT
TRBJ2-2	NA	TRBV5-1	14	NA	CASSLPIGTGELFF	TGCGCCAGCAGCCTGCCTATTGGGACCGGGGAGCTGTTTTTT
TRBJ2-1	TRBD2	TRBV9	16	NA	CASSVGRTSGGNEQFF	TGTGCCAGCAGCGTAGGTAGGACTAGCGGGGGGAATGAGCAGTTCTTC
TRBJ1-3	TRBD1	TRBV11-2	18	NA	CASSRRDRGELSGNTIYF	TGTGCCAGCAGCCGCCGGGACAGGGGTGAACTCTCTGGAAACACCATATATTTT
TRBJ2-7	NA	TRBV9	15	NA	CASSVRSAGIYEQYF	TGTGCCAGCAGCGTAAGAAGCGCGGGGATATACGAGCAGTACTTC
TRBJ2-5	NA	TRBV20-1	10	once	CSAPLETQYF	TGCAGTGCTCCTCTAGAGACCCAGTACTTC
TRBJ2-3	TRBD2	TRBV7-9	17	NA	CASSTGTSGSLADTQYF	TGTGCCAGCAGCACTGGGACTAGCGGGAGTTTAGCAGATACGCAGTATTTT
TRBJ2-1	NA	TRBV5-6	18	NA	CASSRAIPRGPKHDEQFF	TGTGCCAGCAGCCGAGCCATACCACGGGGACCCAAGCATGATGAGCAGTTCTTC
TRBJ2-2	NA	TRBV11-3	15	NA	CASSLDGVRTGELFF	TGTGCCAGCAGCTTAGATGGGGTGCGCACCGGGGAGCTGTTTTTT
TRBJ1-6	NA	TRBV19	12	NA	CASSRRNSPLHF	TGTGCCAGTAGCCGGAGGAATTCACCCCTCCACTTT
TRBJ2-7	NA	TRBV30	15	NA	CAWAGGGAGGSEQYF	TGTGCCTGGGCCGGAGGCGGTGCTGGGGGGAGCGAGCAGTACTTC
TRBJ2-3	NA	TRBV7-2	12	NA	CASSPPTDTQYF	TGTGCCAGCAGCCCTCCCACAGATACGCAGTATTTT
TRBJ2-5	NA	TRBV11-1	13	NA	CASSLHREETQYF	TGTGCCAGCAGCCTCCACAGGGAAGAGACCCAGTACTTC
TRBJ2-3	TRBD2	TRBV9	18	NA	CASSPRLAGGPAADTQYF	TGTGCCAGCAGCCCAAGACTAGCGGGGGGGCCGGCGGCAGATACGCAGTATTTT
TRBJ1-2	NA	TRBV6-5	13	NA	CASSGSGVGGYTF	TGTGCCAGCAGTGGCTCGGGTGTAGGAGGCTACACCTTC
TRBJ2-5	NA	TRBV20-1	11	NA	CSATHQETQYF	TGCAGTGCTACCCACCAAGAGACCCAGTACTTC
TRBJ2-3	NA	TRBV6-6	15	NA	CASRTRDSSRDTQYF	TGTGCCAGCAGGACCCGGGACTCATCGAGAGATACGCAGTATTTT
TRBJ2-1	TRBD1	TRBV7-9	16	NA	CASRPSGGQGARGQFF	TGTGCCAGCAGACCATCGGGGGGACAGGGGGCCCGTGGGCAGTTCTTC
TRBJ1-3	NA	TRBV10-3	13	NA	CAISEQGGNTIYF	TGTGCCATCAGTGAACAGGGTGGAAACACCATATATTTT